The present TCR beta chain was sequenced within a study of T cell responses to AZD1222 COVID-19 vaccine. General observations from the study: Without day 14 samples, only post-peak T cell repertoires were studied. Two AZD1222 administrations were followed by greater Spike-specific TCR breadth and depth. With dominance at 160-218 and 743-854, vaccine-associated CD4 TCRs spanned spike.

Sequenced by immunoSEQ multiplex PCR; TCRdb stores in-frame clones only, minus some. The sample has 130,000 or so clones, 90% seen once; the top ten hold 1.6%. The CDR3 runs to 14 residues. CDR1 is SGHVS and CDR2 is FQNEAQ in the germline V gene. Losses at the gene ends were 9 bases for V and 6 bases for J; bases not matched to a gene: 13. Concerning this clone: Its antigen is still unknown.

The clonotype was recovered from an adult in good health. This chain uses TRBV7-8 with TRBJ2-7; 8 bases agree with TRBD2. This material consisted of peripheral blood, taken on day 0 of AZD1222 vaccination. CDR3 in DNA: TGTGCCAGTAACCGGGGGGGGCCCCCGGGCGAGCAGTACTTC. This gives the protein CASNRGGPPGEQYF.